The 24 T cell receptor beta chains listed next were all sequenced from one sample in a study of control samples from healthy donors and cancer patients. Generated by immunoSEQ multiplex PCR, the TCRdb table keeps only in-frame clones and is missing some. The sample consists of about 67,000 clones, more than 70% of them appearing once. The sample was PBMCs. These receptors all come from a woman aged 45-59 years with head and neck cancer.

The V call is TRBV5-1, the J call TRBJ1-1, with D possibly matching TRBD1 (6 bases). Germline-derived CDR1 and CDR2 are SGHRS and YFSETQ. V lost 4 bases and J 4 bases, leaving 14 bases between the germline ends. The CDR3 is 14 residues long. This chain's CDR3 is CASSPFEGGTEAFF. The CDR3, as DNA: TGCGCCAGCAGCCCATTCGAAGGGGGCACTGAAGCTTTCTTT.

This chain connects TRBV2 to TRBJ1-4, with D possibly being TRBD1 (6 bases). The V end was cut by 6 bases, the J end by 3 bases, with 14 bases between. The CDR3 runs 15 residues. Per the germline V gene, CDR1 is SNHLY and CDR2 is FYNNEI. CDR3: CASRPLRGSNEKLFF. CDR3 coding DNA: TGTGCCAGCAGGCCTCTCAGGGGTTCTAATGAAAAACTGTTTTTT.

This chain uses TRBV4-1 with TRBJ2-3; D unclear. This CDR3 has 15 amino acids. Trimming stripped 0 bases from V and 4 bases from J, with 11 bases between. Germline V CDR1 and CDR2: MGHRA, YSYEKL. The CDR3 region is CASSQDPRPSDTQYF. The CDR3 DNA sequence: TGCGCCAGCAGCCAAGATCCTAGACCCTCAGATACGCAGTATTTT.

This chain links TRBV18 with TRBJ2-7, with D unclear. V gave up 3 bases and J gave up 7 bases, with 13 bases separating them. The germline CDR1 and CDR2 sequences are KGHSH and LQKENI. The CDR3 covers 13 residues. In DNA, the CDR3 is TGTGCCAGCTCACCGTCGCGACTCGCTGAGCAGTACTTC. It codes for CASSPSRLAEQYF. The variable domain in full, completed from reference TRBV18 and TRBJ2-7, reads NAGVMQNPRHLVRRRGQEARLRCSPMKGHSHVYWYRQLPEEGLKFMVYLQKENIIDESGMPKERFSAEFPKEGPSILRIQQVVRGDSAAYFCASSPSRLAEQYFGPGTRLTVT.

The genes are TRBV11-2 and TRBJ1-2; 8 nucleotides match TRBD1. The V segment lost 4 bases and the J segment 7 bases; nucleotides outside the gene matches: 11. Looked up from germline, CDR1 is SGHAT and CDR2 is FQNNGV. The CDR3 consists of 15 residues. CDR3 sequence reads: CASSSLGQGAFGYTF. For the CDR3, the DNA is TGTGCCAGCAGCTCCCTGGGGCAGGGGGCATTTGGCTACACCTTC.

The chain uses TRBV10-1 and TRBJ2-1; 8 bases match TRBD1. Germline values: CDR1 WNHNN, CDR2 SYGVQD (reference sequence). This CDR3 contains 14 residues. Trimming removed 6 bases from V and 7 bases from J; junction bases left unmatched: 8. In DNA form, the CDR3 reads TGCGCCAGCAGCCGGACAGGGTTGGTGAATGAGCAGTTCTTC. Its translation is CASSRTGLVNEQFF.

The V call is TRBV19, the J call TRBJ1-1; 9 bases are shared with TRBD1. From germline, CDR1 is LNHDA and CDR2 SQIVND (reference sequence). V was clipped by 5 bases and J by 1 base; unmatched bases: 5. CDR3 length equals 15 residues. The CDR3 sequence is CASSALTGGNTEAFF. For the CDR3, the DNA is TGTGCCAGTAGTGCCCTGACAGGGGGGAACACTGAAGCTTTCTTT.

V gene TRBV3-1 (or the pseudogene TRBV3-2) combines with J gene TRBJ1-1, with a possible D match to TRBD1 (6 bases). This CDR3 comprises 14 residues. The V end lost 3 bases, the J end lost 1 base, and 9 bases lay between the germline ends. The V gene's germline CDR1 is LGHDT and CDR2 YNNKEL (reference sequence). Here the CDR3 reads CASSHDRQNTEAFF. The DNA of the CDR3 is TGTGCCAGCAGCCATGACAGGCAGAACACTGAAGCTTTCTTT.

The CDR3 sequence is CASSDPSRGVHQPQHF. In DNA, the CDR3 is TGTGCCAGCAGTGACCCCTCGAGGGGGGTCCATCAGCCCCAGCATTTT. The V call is TRBV2, the J call TRBJ1-5; tentatively, D is TRBD1 (6 bases). Germline lookup yields CDR1 SNHLY and CDR2 FYNNEI. The V and J ends lost 3 bases and 5 bases respectively, with 17 bases between them. The CDR3 length is 16 residues.

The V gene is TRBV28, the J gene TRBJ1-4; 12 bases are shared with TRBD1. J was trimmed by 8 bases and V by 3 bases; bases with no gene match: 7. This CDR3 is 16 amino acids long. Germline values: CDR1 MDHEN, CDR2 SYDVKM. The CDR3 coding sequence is TGTGCCAGCAGTTTGGGACAGGGGGCAAGAGGGGAAAAACTGTTTTTT. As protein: CASSLGQGARGEKLFF.

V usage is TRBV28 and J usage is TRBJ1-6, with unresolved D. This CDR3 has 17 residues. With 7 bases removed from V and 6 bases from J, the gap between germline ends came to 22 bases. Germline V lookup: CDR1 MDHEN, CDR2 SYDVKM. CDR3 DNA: TGTGCCAGCACCTCCCCGACCTCCGGATTCGGTAATTCACCCCTCCACTTT. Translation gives CASTSPTSGFGNSPLHF.

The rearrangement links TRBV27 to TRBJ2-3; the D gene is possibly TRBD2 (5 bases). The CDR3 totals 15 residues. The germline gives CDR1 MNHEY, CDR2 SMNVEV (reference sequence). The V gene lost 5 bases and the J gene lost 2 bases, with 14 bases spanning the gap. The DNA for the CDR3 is TGTGCCAGCAGTGCGGGCCTGCCCCTCACAGATACGCAGTATTTT. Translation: CASSAGLPLTDTQYF.

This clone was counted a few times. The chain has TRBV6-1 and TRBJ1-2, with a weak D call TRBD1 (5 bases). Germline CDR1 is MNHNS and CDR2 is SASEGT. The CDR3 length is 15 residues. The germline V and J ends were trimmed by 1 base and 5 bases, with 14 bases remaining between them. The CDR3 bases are TGTGCCAGCAGTGAAGGGTCACAGGCCAGATATGGCTACACCTTC. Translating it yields CASSEGSQARYGYTF.

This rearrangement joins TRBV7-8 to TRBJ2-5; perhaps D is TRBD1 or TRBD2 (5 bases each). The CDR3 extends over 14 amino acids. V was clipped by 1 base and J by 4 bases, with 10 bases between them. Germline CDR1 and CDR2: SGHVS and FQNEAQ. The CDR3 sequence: CASSLGGVGETQYF. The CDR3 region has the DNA TGTGCCAGCAGCTTAGGAGGGGTGGGAGAGACCCAGTACTTC.

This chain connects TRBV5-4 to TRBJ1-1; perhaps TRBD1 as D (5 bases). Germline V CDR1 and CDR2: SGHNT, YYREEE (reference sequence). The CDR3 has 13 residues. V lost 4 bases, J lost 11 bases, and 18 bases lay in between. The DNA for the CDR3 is TGTGCCAGCAGCACACTATACCGGGGCGAGGCTTTCTTT. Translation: CASSTLYRGEAFF.

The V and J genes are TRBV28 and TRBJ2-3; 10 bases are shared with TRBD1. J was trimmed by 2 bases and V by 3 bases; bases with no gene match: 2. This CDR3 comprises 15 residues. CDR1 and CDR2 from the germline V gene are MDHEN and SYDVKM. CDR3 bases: TGTGCCAGCAGTTTGGGGACAGGGGACACAGATACGCAGTATTTT. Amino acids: CASSLGTGDTDTQYF.

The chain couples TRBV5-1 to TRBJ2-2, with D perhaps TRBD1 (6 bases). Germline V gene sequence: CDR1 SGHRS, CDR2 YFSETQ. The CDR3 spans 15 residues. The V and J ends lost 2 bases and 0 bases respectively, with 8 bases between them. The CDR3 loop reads CASSFRTANTGELFF. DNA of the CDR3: TGCGCCAGCAGCTTTAGGACAGCGAACACCGGGGAGCTGTTTTTT.

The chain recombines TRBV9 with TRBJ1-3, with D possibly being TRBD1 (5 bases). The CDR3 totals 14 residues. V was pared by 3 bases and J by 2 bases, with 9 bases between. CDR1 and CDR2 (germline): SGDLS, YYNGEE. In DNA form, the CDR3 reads TGTGCCAGCAGCGCTGGGACTGCTGGAAACACCATATATTTT. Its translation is CASSAGTAGNTIYF. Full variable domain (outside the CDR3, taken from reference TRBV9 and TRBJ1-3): DSGVTQTPKHLITATGQRVTLRCSPRSGDLSVYWYQQSLDQGLQFLIQYYNGEERAKGNILERFSAQQFPDLHSELNLSSLELGDSALYFCASSAGTAGNTIYFGEGSWLTVV.

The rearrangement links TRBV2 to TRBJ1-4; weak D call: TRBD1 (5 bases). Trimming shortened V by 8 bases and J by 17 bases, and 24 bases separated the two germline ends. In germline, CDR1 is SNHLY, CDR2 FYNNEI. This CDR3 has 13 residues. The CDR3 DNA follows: TGTGCCAGCCGTACCGACAGCCTCAAAGCGGTTTTTTTT. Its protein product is CASRTDSLKAVFF. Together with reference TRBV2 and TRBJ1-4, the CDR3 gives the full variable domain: EPEVTQTPSHQVTQMGQEVILRCVPISNHLYFYWYRQILGQKVEFLVSFYNNEISEKSEIFDDQFSVERPDGSNFTLKIRSTKLEDSAMYFCASRTDSLKAVFFGSGTQLSVL.

The CDR3 here is CATSRDRPVGITGEETQYF. The DNA for the CDR3 is TGTGCCACCAGCAGAGACAGGCCCGTCGGGATAACCGGGGAGGAGACCCAGTACTTC. The V call is TRBV15, the J call TRBJ2-5; perhaps TRBD2 as D (5 bases). V was cut by 0 bases and J by 5 bases, with 25 bases left in between. Germline lookup yields CDR1 LNHNV and CDR2 YYDKDF (reference sequence). CDR3 length equals 19 residues. Supplemented by reference TRBV15 and TRBJ2-5, the full variable domain reads DAMVIQNPRYQVTQFGKPVTLSCSQTLNHNVMYWYQQKSSQAPKLLFHYYDKDFNNEADTPDNFQSRRPNTSFCFLDIRSPGLGDTAMYLCATSRDRPVGITGEETQYFGPGTRLLVL.

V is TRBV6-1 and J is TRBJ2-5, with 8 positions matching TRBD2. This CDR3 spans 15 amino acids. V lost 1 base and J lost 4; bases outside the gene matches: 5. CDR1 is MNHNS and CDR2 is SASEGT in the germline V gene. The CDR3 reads CASSEGGLGGETQYF. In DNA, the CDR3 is TGTGCCAGCAGTGAAGGGGGACTAGGTGGAGAGACCCAGTACTTC.

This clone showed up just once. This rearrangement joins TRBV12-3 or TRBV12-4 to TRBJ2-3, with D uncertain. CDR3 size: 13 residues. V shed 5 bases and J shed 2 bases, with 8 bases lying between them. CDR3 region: CASSPRNTDTQYF. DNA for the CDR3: TGTGCCAGCAGTCCCCGAAACACAGATACGCAGTATTTT.

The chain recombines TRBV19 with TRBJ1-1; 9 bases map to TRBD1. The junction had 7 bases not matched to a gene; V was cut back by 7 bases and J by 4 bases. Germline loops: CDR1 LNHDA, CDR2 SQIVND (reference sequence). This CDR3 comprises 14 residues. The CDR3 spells CASKPGQGGTEAFF. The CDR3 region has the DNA TGTGCCAGTAAGCCGGGACAGGGAGGCACTGAAGCTTTCTTT.

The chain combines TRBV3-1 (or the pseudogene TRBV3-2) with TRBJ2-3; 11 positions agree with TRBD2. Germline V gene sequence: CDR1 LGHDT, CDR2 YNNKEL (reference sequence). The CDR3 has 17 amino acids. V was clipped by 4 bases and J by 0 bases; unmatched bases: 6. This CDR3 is CASSPLTSGGSTDTQYF. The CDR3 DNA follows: TGTGCCAGCAGCCCCCTTACTAGCGGGGGAAGCACAGATACGCAGTATTTT.